This entry lists 25 T cell receptor beta chains sequenced from one sample in a study of T cell responses to AZD1222 COVID-19 vaccine. Measured with immunoSEQ multiplex PCR; TCRdb has only the in-frame clones, and not every one. Among 180,000 or so clones listed, roughly 92% were seen once. The sample was peripheral blood, taken 28 days after the second AZD1222 dose. The receptors come from an adult who received the AZD1222 COVID-19 vaccine.

The chain has TRBV19 and TRBJ2-1; D possibly matches TRBD1 or TRBD2 (7 bases each). Germline assignment: CDR1 LNHDA and CDR2 SQIVND (reference sequence). This CDR3 comprises 16 residues. V lost 5 bases, J lost 15 bases, and 29 bases lay in between. This CDR3 reads CASSARGGQEARVRFF. CDR3 nucleotide sequence: TGTGCCAGTAGTGCCAGGGGGGGACAAGAGGCACGAGTGCGGTTCTTC.

The V call is TRBV29-1, the J call TRBJ1-2; D is unresolved. The CDR3 totals 14 residues. Trimming took off 0 bases at V and 4 bases at J, with 12 bases between the two ends. Germline lookup yields CDR1 SQVTM and CDR2 ANQGSEA. The CDR3 here is CSVEDTAARYGYTF. DNA for the CDR3: TGCAGCGTTGAAGATACGGCAGCACGCTATGGCTACACCTTC.

This chain connects TRBV7-2 to TRBJ2-7; TRBD2 might be the D (5 bases). Germline loops: CDR1 SGHTA, CDR2 FQGNSA. The V end lost 1 base, the J end lost 6 bases, and 16 bases lay between the germline ends. The CDR3 totals 15 residues. CDR3 sequence: CASSLGGRGPGEQYF. The CDR3 DNA reads TGTGCCAGCAGCTTAGGGGGTCGGGGTCCGGGCGAGCAGTACTTC.

There are a few counts of this clone. The rearrangement links TRBV7-2 to TRBJ2-2; TRBD2 might be the D (6 bases). The V end lost 5 bases, the J end lost 6 bases, and 22 bases lay between the germline ends. This CDR3 comprises 17 residues. CDR1 is SGHTA and CDR2 is FQGNSA in the germline V gene. The CDR3 coding sequence is TGTGCCAGCAGCGACACGCTTATAGCGGCACGGGCCGGGGAGCTGTTTTTT. Translation: CASSDTLIAARAGELFF.

The rearrangement joins TRBV6-1 to TRBJ1-1; D unclear. V lost 1 base, J lost 2 bases, and 11 bases lay in between. Germline V gene data show CDR1 as MNHNS and CDR2 as SASEGT. This CDR3 has 15 amino acids. CDR3 residues: CASSEGVAQNTEAFF. CDR3 sequence (DNA): TGTGCCAGCAGTGAAGGGGTGGCGCAAAACACTGAAGCTTTCTTT.

The chain combines TRBV6-1 with TRBJ1-4, with a possible D match to TRBD1 (5 bases). CDR1 is MNHNS, CDR2 SASEGT, per germline. The CDR3 consists of 14 residues. V lost 0 bases, J lost 5 bases, and 7 bases lay in between. The CDR3, as DNA: TGTGCCAGCAGTGAAGCTTGGGGGAATGAAAAACTGTTTTTT. Its protein product is CASSEAWGNEKLFF.

The CDR3 loop is CASRGPGWTGVSGNTIYF. DNA for the CDR3: TGTGCCAGCAGGGGACCGGGATGGACAGGGGTTTCTGGAAACACCATATATTTT. The rearrangement uses TRBV11-2 and TRBJ1-3, with 9 nucleotides matching TRBD1. This CDR3 spans 18 amino acids. The trim removed 6 bases at V and 1 base at J, leaving 13 bases unmatched. Germline V CDR1 and CDR2: SGHAT, FQNNGV.

A single count supports this clone. The J gene is TRBJ2-5, the V gene TRBV18; maybe TRBD2 (6 bases). Trimming cost V 4 bases and J 2 bases, with 8 bases left between them. The CDR3 spans 13 residues. Per germline, CDR1 KGHSH and CDR2 LQKENI. The CDR3 reads CASSRTIQETQYF. CDR3 nucleotides: TGTGCCAGCTCACGGACTATACAAGAGACCCAGTACTTC.

The J gene is TRBJ2-1, the V gene TRBV7-2; TRBD2 agrees at 13 bases. CDR3 length: 18 residues. The ends lost 5 bases at V and 0 bases at J; junction bases unmatched: 7. Germline loops: CDR1 SGHTA, CDR2 FQGNSA. CDR3 amino acids: CASSAGLAGAFSYNEQFF. CDR3 DNA sequence: TGTGCCAGCAGCGCCGGACTAGCGGGGGCTTTCTCCTACAATGAGCAGTTCTTC.

This clone came up a few times. Additional DNA sequences in this sample encode the identical CDR3. The rearrangement joins TRBV29-1 to TRBJ1-2; D possibly corresponds to TRBD1 (5 bases). The CDR3 has 13 amino acids. Per the germline V gene, CDR1 is SQVTM and CDR2 is ANQGSEA. V lost 4 bases, J lost 3 bases, and 12 bases lay in between. The CDR3 nucleotides read TGCAGCGTTGGGGGCAGAGGGGACTATGGCTACACCTTC. Translation: CSVGGRGDYGYTF.

The chain couples TRBV27 to TRBJ2-1; 7 nucleotides align to TRBD1. This CDR3 comprises 16 residues. Germline V gene sequence: CDR1 MNHEY, CDR2 SMNVEV (reference sequence). V was pared by 6 bases and J by 7 bases, with 15 bases of the junction left unmatched. CDR3 loop: CASSATGTAAGNEQFF. In nucleotides, the CDR3 is TGTGCCAGCAGCGCTACCGGGACAGCGGCTGGAAATGAGCAGTTCTTC.

The J gene is TRBJ1-5, the V gene TRBV4-2, with no clear D. V lost 0 bases and J 8 bases, leaving 8 bases between the germline ends. Germline V gene sequence: CDR1 LGHNA, CDR2 YNFKEQ. CDR3 length equals 13 residues. This CDR3 reads CASSQERLKPQHF. Here the CDR3 DNA reads TGTGCCAGCAGCCAAGAAAGGCTTAAGCCCCAGCATTTT.

The chain recombines TRBV19 with TRBJ2-2, with D uncertain. The CDR3 is 14 amino acids. The germline CDR1 and CDR2 sequences are LNHDA and SQIVND (reference sequence). V lost 3 bases and J 3 bases, leaving 8 bases between the germline ends. The CDR3 bases are TGTGCCAGTAGTATTTACCGGGACACCGGGGAGCTGTTTTTT. Translated: CASSIYRDTGELFF.

This rearrangement joins TRBV4-2 to TRBJ2-7; tentatively, D is TRBD2 (6 bases). The CDR3 covers 16 residues. Per the germline V gene, CDR1 is LGHNA and CDR2 is YNFKEQ. Deletions cut 0 bases from V and 2 bases from J, with 14 bases between. The CDR3 sequence: CASSQDWAGLPYEQYF. In DNA form, the CDR3 reads TGTGCCAGCAGCCAAGATTGGGCGGGGCTGCCCTACGAGCAGTACTTC.

The chain has TRBV7-9 and TRBJ1-2; a possible D gene is TRBD1 (5 bases). There are 16 residues in the CDR3. V was trimmed by 1 base and J by 5 bases, leaving 17 bases between them. The germline gives CDR1 SEHNR, CDR2 FQNEAQ (reference sequence). The CDR3 DNA reads as TGTGCCAGCAGCTTAGGGGGTGCAGGGATGCGGTATGGCTACACCTTC. Translation gives CASSLGGAGMRYGYTF.

The CDR3 sequence is CASSQDRGFSTDTQYF. CDR3 bases: TGCGCCAGCAGCCAAGACCGTGGCTTTAGCACAGATACGCAGTATTTT. V gene TRBV4-1 combines with J gene TRBJ2-3; D ambiguous. The germline CDR1 and CDR2 sequences are MGHRA and YSYEKL. V lost 0 bases to trimming and J lost 0 bases, with 10 bases between them. CDR3 size: 16 residues.

The chain combines TRBV12-3 or TRBV12-4 with TRBJ1-1, with D possibly TRBD1 on 6 matching bases. Between the trimmed V and J ends, which lost 5 bases and 1 base, there was a span of 8 bases. CDR3 length: 13 residues. CDR3 in amino acids: CASSGGQNTEAFF. In DNA form, the CDR3 reads TGTGCCAGCAGTGGGGGACAGAACACTGAAGCTTTCTTT.

The V and J genes are TRBV2 and TRBJ2-3, with D hard to call. V shed 7 bases and J shed 2 bases, with 16 bases lying between them. CDR1 is SNHLY and CDR2 is FYNNEI in the germline V gene. The CDR3 contains 15 residues. CDR3 sequence reads: CASKSDAKVTDTQYF. The CDR3 region has the DNA TGTGCCAGCAAGTCGGACGCAAAGGTCACAGATACGCAGTATTTT. Based on the CDR3 plus reference TRBV2 and TRBJ2-3, the full variable domain is EPEVTQTPSHQVTQMGQEVILRCVPISNHLYFYWYRQILGQKVEFLVSFYNNEISEKSEIFDDQFSVERPDGSNFTLKIRSTKLEDSAMYFCASKSDAKVTDTQYFGPGTRLTVL.

This chain connects TRBV9 to TRBJ1-2; 7 nucleotides agree with TRBD1. The CDR3 is 14 residues long. The germline CDR1 and CDR2 sequences are SGDLS and YYNGEE. J gave up 0 bases and V 4 bases, and 3 bases lay outside the gene matches. Written as DNA, the CDR3 is TGTGCCAGCAGCACGACAGGGACTAACTATGGCTACACCTTC. It specifies CASSTTGTNYGYTF.

The rearrangement links TRBV19 to TRBJ2-7, with no clear D. CDR1 is LNHDA, CDR2 SQIVND, per germline (reference sequence). The V gene lost 1 base and the J gene lost 0 bases, with 4 bases spanning the gap. The CDR3 loop spans 13 amino acids. The CDR3 bases are TGTGCCAGTAGTATAGTCGGCTCCTACGAGCAGTACTTC. This gives the protein CASSIVGSYEQYF.

The CDR3 sequence: CASSEAGTGGYEQYF. Here the CDR3 DNA reads TGTGCCAGCAGTGAAGCAGGGACAGGGGGCTACGAGCAGTACTTC. This chain uses TRBV6-1 with TRBJ2-7; the match to TRBD1 covers 11 bases. Trimming removed 0 bases from V and 3 bases from J; junction bases left unmatched: 1. The CDR3 has 15 amino acids. Germline V gives CDR1 MNHNS, CDR2 SASEGT.

This chain uses TRBV29-1 with TRBJ1-3; D perhaps matches TRBD1 (5 bases). V lost 4 bases to trimming and J lost 4 bases, with 11 bases between them. The V gene's germline CDR1 is SQVTM and CDR2 ANQGSEA. The CDR3 consists of 13 residues. The CDR3 is CSVAGVRGNTIYF. In DNA form, the CDR3 reads TGCAGCGTTGCGGGGGTTAGAGGAAACACCATATATTTT. Filled out from reference TRBV29-1 and TRBJ1-3, the complete variable domain reads SAVISQKPSRDICQRGTSLTIQCQVDSQVTMMFWYRQQPGQSLTLIATANQGSEATYESGFVIDKFPISRPNLTFSTLTVSNMSPEDSSIYLCSVAGVRGNTIYFGEGSWLTVV.

V usage is TRBV7-8 and J usage is TRBJ2-3; 10 bases align to TRBD2. From germline, CDR1 is SGHVS and CDR2 FQNEAQ. V gave up 4 bases and J gave up 6 bases; unmatched junction bases: 16. The CDR3 is 18 residues long. For the CDR3, the DNA is TGTGCCAGCAGCTCTCGGGCTAGCGGGGGACGTTCTCCTGATACGCAGTATTTT. This codes for CASSSRASGGRSPDTQYF.

The V and J genes are TRBV2 and TRBJ1-1, with D unresolved. This CDR3 region has 13 residues. V lost 6 bases to trimming and J lost 1 base, with 9 bases between them. Germline V gene data show CDR1 as SNHLY and CDR2 as FYNNEI. The CDR3 DNA sequence: TGTGCCAGCAGGCGGCGGGAGAACACTGAAGCTTTCTTT. It yields the protein CASRRRENTEAFF.

This CDR3 reads CATSDFAGKLFF. CDR3 DNA sequence: TGTGCCACCAGTGATTTTGCGGGAAAACTGTTTTTT. V and J are TRBV24-1 and TRBJ1-4; D not certain. V was clipped by 1 base and J by 10 bases, with 6 bases between them. The CDR3 length is 12 residues. Germline V gene lookup returns CDR1 KGHDR and CDR2 SFDVKD.